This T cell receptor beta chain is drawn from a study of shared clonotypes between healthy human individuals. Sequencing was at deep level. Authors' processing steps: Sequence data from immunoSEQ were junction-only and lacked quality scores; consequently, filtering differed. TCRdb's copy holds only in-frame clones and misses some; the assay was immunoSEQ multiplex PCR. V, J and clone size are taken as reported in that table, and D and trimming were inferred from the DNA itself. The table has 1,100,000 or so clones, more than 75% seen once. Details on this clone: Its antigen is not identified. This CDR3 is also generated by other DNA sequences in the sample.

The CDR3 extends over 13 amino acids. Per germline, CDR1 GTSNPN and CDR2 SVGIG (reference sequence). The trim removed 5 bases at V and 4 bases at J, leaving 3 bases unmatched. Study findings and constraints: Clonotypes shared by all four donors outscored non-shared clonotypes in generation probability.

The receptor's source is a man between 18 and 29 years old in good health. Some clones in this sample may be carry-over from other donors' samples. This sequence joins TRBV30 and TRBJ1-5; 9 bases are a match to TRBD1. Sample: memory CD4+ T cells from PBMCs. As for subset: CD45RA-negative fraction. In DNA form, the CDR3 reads TGTGCCTGGGCCGGGACAGGGAATCAGCCCCAGCATTTT. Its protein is CAWAGTGNQPQHF.